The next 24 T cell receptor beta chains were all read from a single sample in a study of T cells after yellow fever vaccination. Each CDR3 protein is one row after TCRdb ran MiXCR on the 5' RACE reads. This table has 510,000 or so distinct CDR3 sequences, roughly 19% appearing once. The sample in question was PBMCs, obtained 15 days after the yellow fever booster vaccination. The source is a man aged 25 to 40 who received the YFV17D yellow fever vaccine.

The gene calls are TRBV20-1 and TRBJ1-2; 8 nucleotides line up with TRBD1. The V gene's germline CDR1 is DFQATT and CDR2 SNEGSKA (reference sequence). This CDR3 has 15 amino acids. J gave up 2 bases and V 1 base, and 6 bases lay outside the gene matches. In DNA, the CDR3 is TGCAGTGCTAGAGTGATGGACAGGGACAACTATGGCTACACCTTC. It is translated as CSARVMDRDNYGYTF.

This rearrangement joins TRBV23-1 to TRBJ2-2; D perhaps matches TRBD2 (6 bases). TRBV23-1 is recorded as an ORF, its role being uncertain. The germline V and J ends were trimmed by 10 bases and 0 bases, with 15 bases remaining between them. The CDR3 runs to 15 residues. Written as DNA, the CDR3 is TGCGCCACCCACAACAGGAGGGCGAACACCGGGGAGCTGTTTTTT. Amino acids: CATHNRRANTGELFF.

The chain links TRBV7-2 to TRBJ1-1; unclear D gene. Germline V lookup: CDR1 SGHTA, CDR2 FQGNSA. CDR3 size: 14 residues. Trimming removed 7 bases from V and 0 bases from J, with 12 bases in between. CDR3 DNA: TGTGCCAGCACCTCGCGGACGATGAACACTGAAGCTTTCTTT. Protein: CASTSRTMNTEAFF.

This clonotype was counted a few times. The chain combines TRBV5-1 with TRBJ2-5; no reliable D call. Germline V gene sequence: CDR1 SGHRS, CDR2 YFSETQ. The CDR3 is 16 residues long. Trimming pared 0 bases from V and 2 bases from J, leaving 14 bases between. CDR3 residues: CASSLGTSKPQETQYF. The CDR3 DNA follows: TGCGCCAGCAGCTTGGGTACATCAAAACCTCAAGAGACCCAGTACTTC.

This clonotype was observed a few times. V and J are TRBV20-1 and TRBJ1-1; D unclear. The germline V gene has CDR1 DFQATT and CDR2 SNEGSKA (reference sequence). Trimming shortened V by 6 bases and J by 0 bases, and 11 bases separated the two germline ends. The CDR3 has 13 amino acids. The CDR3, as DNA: TGCAGTGCCCCCACCGGGGTGAACACTGAAGCTTTCTTT. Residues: CSAPTGVNTEAFF.

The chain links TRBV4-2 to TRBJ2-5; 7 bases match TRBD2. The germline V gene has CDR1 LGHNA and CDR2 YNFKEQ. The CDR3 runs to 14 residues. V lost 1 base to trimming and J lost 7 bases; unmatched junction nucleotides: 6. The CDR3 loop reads CASSQVTSEGTQYF. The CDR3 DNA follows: TGTGCCAGCAGCCAAGTAACTAGCGAGGGGACCCAGTACTTC.

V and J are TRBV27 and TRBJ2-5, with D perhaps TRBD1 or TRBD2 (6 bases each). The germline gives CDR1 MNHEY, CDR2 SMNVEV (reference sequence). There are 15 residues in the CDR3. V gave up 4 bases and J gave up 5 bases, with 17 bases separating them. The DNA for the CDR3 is TGTGCCAGCAGTTCTCTAGGGGGGCGCGAGGAGACCCAGTACTTC. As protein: CASSSLGGREETQYF.

Written as DNA, the CDR3 is TGCGCCAGCAGCCCCGGGACTAGCGGGCCTGTTTACAATGAGCAGTTCTTC. Translated: CASSPGTSGPVYNEQFF. The chain combines TRBV4-3 with TRBJ2-1, with 12 bases lining up with TRBD2. This CDR3 is 17 amino acids long. The V and J ends lost 4 bases and 4 bases, in that order; junction bases with no gene match: 8. From germline, CDR1 is LGHNA and CDR2 YSLEER.

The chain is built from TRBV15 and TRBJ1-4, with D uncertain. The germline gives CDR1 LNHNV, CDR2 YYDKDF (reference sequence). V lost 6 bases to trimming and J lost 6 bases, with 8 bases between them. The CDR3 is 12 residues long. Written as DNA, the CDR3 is TGTGCCACCAGTTCCACCTATGAAAAACTGTTTTTT. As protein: CATSSTYEKLFF.

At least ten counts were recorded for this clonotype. The CDR3 spells CASSAGQGTDTQYF. The CDR3 DNA sequence: TGCGCCAGCAGCGCGGGACAGGGCACAGATACGCAGTATTTT. The gene calls are TRBV5-1 and TRBJ2-3, with 8 nucleotides matching TRBD1. There are 14 residues in the CDR3. Trimming removed 4 bases from V and 1 base from J; junction bases left unmatched: 2. CDR1 and CDR2 from the germline V gene are SGHRS and YFSETQ.

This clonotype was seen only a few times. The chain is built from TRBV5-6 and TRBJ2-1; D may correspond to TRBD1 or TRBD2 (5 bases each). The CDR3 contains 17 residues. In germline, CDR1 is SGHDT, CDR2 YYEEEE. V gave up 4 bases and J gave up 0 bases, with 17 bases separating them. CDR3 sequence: CASSTVGTRSSYNEQFF. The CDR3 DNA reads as TGTGCCAGCAGCACAGTGGGGACGAGGAGCTCCTACAATGAGCAGTTCTTC.

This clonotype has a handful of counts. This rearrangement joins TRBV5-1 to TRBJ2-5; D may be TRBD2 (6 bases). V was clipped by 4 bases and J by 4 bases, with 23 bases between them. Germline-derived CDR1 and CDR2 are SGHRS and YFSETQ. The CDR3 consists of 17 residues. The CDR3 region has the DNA TGCGCCAGCAGCCCGGGGGTTGACGAGGGGCCGATAGAGACCCAGTACTTC. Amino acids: CASSPGVDEGPIETQYF.

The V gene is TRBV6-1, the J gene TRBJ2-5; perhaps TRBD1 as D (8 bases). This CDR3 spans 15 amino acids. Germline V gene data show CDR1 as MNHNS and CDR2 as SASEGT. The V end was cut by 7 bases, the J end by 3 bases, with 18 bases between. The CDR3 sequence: CASIVGQGGEETQYF. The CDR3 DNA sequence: TGTGCCAGCATTGTCGGACAGGGAGGGGAAGAGACCCAGTACTTC.

The CDR3 sequence: CASSLASGRGDEQFF. The CDR3 nucleotides read TGTGCCAGCAGTTTAGCTAGCGGGAGAGGCGATGAGCAGTTCTTC. V and J are TRBV12-3 or TRBV12-4 and TRBJ2-1; the match to TRBD2 covers 9 bases. This CDR3 spans 15 amino acids. V lost 0 bases and J lost 8; bases outside the gene matches: 5.

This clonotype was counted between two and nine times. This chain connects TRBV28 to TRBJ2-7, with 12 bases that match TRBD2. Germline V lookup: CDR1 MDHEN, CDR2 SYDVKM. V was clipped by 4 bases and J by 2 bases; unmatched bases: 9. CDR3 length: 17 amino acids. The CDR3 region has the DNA TGTGCCAGCAGTTCACCCCCCGGACTAGCGGGAACCTACGAGCAGTACTTC. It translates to CASSSPPGLAGTYEQYF.

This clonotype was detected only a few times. This chain's CDR3 is CASTHEEAVSYAQFF. CDR3 coding DNA: TGTGCCAGCACCCATGAGGAAGCGGTCTCTTATGCGCAGTTCTTC. The chain joins TRBV28 to TRBJ2-1; perhaps TRBD2 as D (5 bases). Trimming left V 7 bases short and J 12 bases short, with 25 bases between. This CDR3 has 15 residues. CDR1 is MDHEN and CDR2 is SYDVKM in the germline V gene.

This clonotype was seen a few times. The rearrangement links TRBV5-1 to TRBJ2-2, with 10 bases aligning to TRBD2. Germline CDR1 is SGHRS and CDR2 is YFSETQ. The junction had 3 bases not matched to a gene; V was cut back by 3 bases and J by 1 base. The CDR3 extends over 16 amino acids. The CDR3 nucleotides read TGCGCCAGCAGCTCATCTAGCGGGAGGAACACCGGGGAGCTGTTTTTT. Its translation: CASSSSSGRNTGELFF.

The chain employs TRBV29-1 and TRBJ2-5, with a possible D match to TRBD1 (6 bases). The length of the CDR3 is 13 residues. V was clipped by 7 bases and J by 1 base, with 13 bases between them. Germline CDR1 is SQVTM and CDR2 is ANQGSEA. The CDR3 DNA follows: TGCAGCGGACGGGACACAAGCCAAGAGACCCAGTACTTC. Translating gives CSGRDTSQETQYF.

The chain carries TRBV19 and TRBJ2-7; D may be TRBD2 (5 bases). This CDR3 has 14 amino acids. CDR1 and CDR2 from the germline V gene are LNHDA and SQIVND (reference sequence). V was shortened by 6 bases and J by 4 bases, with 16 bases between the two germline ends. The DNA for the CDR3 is TGTGCCAGTAGCCGTAGCGCTCCACCGTACGAGCAGTACTTC. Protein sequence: CASSRSAPPYEQYF.

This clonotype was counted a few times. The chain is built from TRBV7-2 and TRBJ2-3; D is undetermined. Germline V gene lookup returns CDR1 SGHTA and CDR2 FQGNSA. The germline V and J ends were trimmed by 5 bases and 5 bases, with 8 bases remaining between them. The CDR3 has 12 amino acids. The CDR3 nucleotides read TGTGCCAGCAGCCCCTCTAAAGATACGCAGTATTTT. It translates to CASSPSKDTQYF.

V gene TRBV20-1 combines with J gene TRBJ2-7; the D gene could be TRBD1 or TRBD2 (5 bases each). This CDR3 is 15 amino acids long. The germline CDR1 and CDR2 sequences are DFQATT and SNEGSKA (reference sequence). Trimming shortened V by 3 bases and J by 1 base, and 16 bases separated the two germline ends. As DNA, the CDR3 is TGCAGTGCTAGGGGGCTGAGGGTTCGTTCCTACGAGCAGTACTTC. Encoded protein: CSARGLRVRSYEQYF.

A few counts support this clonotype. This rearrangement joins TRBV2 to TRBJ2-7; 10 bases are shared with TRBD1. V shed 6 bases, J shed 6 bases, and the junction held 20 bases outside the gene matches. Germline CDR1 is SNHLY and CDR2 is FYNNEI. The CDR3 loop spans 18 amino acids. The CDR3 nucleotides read TGTGCCAGCAGGCCCAGAATACCAGCCGGGACAGGGGCCAGCGAGCAGTACTTC. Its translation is CASRPRIPAGTGASEQYF.

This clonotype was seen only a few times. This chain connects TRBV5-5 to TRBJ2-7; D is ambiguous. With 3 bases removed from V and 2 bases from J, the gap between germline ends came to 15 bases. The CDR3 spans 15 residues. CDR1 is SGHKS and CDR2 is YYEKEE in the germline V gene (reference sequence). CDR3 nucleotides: TGTGCCAGCAGCTCGTCTGTCCCACTCACCTACGAGCAGTACTTC. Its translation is CASSSSVPLTYEQYF.

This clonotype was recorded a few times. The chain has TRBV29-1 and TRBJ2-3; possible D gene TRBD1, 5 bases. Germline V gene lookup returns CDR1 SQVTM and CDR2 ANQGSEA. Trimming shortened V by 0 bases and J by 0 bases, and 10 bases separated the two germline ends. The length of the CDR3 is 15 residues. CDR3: CSVEETGSSTDTQYF. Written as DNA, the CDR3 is TGCAGCGTTGAAGAAACAGGAAGTAGCACAGATACGCAGTATTTT.